This record covers a single T cell receptor beta chain. Its antigen remains unidentified. This CDR3 is 16 amino acids long. The data derive from a study of cytomegalovirus exposure and HLA in healthy donors. Study results and limitations: In an earlier analysis, about 87% or about 30%: the productive usage of most TCR beta V segments. Within the data, a cluster of highly shared sequence variants was likely a sequencing artifact.

The PCR used 60 Vbeta and 13 Jbeta primers. Data came from immunoSEQ multiplex PCR; TCRdb stores just in-frame clones and leaves some out. The sample carries more than 110,000 clones, over 70% recorded once. The sequence derives from a man aged 25 to 45 in good health and CMV-seronegative. Source material: PBMCs. This chain uses TRBV21-1 with TRBJ1-5. TRBV21-1 corresponds to a pseudogene. In nucleotides, the CDR3 is TGTGCCAGCAGCAATCGAGCGGGACCCTCTTTGGAGCCCCAGCATTTT. Translation: CASSNRAGPSLEPQHF.